Below, 26 T cell receptor beta chains from the same sample are listed, as sequenced in a study of cytomegalovirus exposure and HLA in healthy donors (dated by TCRdb to between 2016 and 2019). Libraries were built with the immunoSEQ multiplex PCR assay. The multiplex PCR relied on a mix of 60 forward primers for TCR Vbeta segments and 13 reverse primers for TCR Jbeta segments. Not all clones reach the TCRdb copy of this immuneACCESS table, which keeps in-frame sequences only. Checked studies attribute under half of the gap to unresolved V genes and leave the rest unexplained. For this sample the table gives 100,000 or so clones, of which under 85% were detected only once. In total, the top ten clones hold approximately 6.1% of the sample. The sequenced sample was PBMCs. The receptors were sampled from a man aged 18 to 30 in good health and CMV-seronegative.

J is TRBJ2-1 and V is TRBV19; a weak D match, TRBD2 (5 bases). V shed 3 bases and J shed 3 bases, with 12 bases lying between them. Per germline, CDR1 LNHDA and CDR2 SQIVND (reference sequence). The CDR3 runs 15 residues. This CDR3 is CASSIRGHNYNEQFF. CDR3 nucleotides: TGTGCCAGTAGTATTCGAGGGCACAACTACAATGAGCAGTTCTTC.

The J gene is TRBJ2-7, the V gene TRBV29-1; D is unresolved. V was clipped by 4 bases and J by 0 bases, with 7 bases between them. In germline, CDR1 is SQVTM, CDR2 ANQGSEA. This CDR3 region has 12 residues. The DNA of the CDR3 is TGCAGCGTTGGAGTAGTCTCCTACGAGCAGTACTTC. It codes for CSVGVVSYEQYF.

The chain combines TRBV5-6 with TRBJ1-5; no firm D call. The germline V gene encodes CDR1 SGHDT and CDR2 YYEEEE. Trimming stripped 1 base from V and 3 bases from J, with 8 bases between. This CDR3 comprises 14 residues. CDR3 sequence: CASSLREVNQPQHF. The DNA of the CDR3 is TGTGCCAGCAGCTTGCGAGAAGTCAATCAGCCCCAGCATTTT.

J is TRBJ1-1 and V is TRBV7-2, with TRBD1 matching over 7 bases. This CDR3 region has 14 residues. With V trimmed by 3 bases and J by 6 bases, 7 bases remained unmatched. Per germline, CDR1 SGHTA and CDR2 FQGNSA. CDR3 amino acids: CASSFAGGPPEAFF. DNA of the CDR3: TGTGCCAGCAGCTTCGCAGGGGGACCACCTGAAGCTTTCTTT.

In DNA form, the CDR3 reads TGCGCCAGCAGCTTGCAGTCAGAAAACACTGAAGCTTTCTTT. This codes for CASSLQSENTEAFF. V is TRBV5-1 and J is TRBJ1-1; no clear D gene. From germline, CDR1 is SGHRS and CDR2 YFSETQ. Trimming pared 1 base from V and 2 bases from J, leaving 9 bases between. CDR3 length: 14 residues.

This chain uses TRBV19 with TRBJ1-4; D gene uncertain. Deletions cut 3 bases from V and 8 bases from J, with 10 bases between. CDR1 and CDR2 from the germline V gene are LNHDA and SQIVND (reference sequence). CDR3 length: 13 amino acids. The CDR3 is CASSIWRDEKLFF. Here the CDR3 DNA reads TGTGCCAGTAGTATCTGGAGAGACGAAAAACTGTTTTTT. The full variable domain, its missing parts supplied by reference TRBV19 and TRBJ1-4, is DGGITQSPKYLFRKEGQNVTLSCEQNLNHDAMYWYRQDPGQGLRLIYYSQIVNDFQKGDIAEGYSVSREKKESFPLTVTSAQKNPTAFYLCASSIWRDEKLFFGSGTQLSVL.

The genes are TRBV7-2 and TRBJ2-7; 7 bases are shared with TRBD1. Trimming cost V 5 bases and J 3 bases; bases outside gene matches: 4. Germline CDR1 SGHTA, CDR2 FQGNSA. The CDR3 runs 13 residues. The CDR3 sequence is CASSRDSYYEQYF. For the CDR3, the DNA is TGTGCCAGCAGCCGGGACAGTTACTACGAGCAGTACTTC.

The genes are TRBV25-1 and TRBJ2-3, with TRBD2 matching 14 bases. The CDR3 loop spans 18 amino acids. Germline V lookup: CDR1 MGHDK, CDR2 SYGVNS. The ends lost 1 base at V and 4 bases at J; junction bases unmatched: 7. The CDR3 loop reads CASSELGGLAGVSDTQYF. DNA of the CDR3: TGTGCCAGCAGTGAATTAGGGGGACTAGCGGGAGTGTCAGATACGCAGTATTTT.

J is TRBJ1-1 and V is TRBV10-3, with D unresolved. V was clipped by 10 bases and J by 0 bases, with 6 bases between them. The CDR3 extends over 11 amino acids. Germline V lookup: CDR1 ENHRY, CDR2 SYGVKD. The CDR3 loop is CATLLNTEAFF. The DNA for the CDR3 is TGTGCCACCCTACTGAACACTGAAGCTTTCTTT.

The CDR3 nucleotides read TGTGCCAGCAGCCCGCGGATAGGGTACAGGGGATACAATGAGCAGTTCTTC. It yields the protein CASSPRIGYRGYNEQFF. The V call is TRBV5-6, the J call TRBJ2-1; 7 positions agree with TRBD1. Trimming cost V 4 bases and J 4 bases; bases outside gene matches: 14. CDR1 is SGHDT and CDR2 is YYEEEE in the germline V gene. The CDR3 has 17 residues.

The V gene is TRBV6-5, the J gene TRBJ1-1; D is possibly TRBD1 (5 bases). The V gene lost 1 base and the J gene lost 3 bases, with 12 bases spanning the gap. The germline CDR1 and CDR2 sequences are MNHEY and SVGAGI. The CDR3 runs to 15 residues. CDR3 DNA: TGTGCCAGCAGTTACTGGGGACTCACTGACACTGAAGCTTTCTTT. Translating gives CASSYWGLTDTEAFF.

The chain has TRBV27 and TRBJ2-3; a possible D gene is TRBD1 (5 bases). Germline CDR1 and CDR2: MNHEY and SMNVEV (reference sequence). The CDR3 sequence is 13 residues long. V gave up 5 bases and J gave up 13 bases, with 19 bases separating them. CDR3 nucleotide sequence: TGTGCCAGCAGTACCACACAGGCGGCAAAAGAGTATTTT. Residues: CASSTTQAAKEYF.

The rearrangement joins TRBV7-2 to TRBJ2-1; possible D gene TRBD2, 5 bases. V lost 5 bases, J lost 9 bases, and 20 bases lay in between. This CDR3 comprises 15 residues. The germline CDR1 and CDR2 sequences are SGHTA and FQGNSA. The CDR3 sequence: CASSPLWVARGEQFF. The DNA for the CDR3 is TGTGCCAGCAGCCCCCTTTGGGTAGCGCGTGGTGAGCAGTTCTTC.

V gene TRBV11-3 combines with J gene TRBJ2-5; 7 positions agree with TRBD2. The CDR3 covers 13 residues. V gave up 5 bases and J gave up 4 bases; unmatched junction bases: 4. CDR1 and CDR2 (germline): SGHNT, YENEEA. CDR3 residues: CASSGRAGETQYF. CDR3 nucleotides: TGTGCCAGCAGCGGGAGGGCCGGAGAGACCCAGTACTTC.

Of note for this clone: The sample carries other DNA sequences with the same CDR3. The genes are TRBV25-1 and TRBJ1-3; a possible D gene is TRBD1 (5 bases). The CDR3 length is 13 residues. V was pared by 5 bases and J by 3 bases, with 8 bases between. Looked up from germline, CDR1 is MGHDK and CDR2 is SYGVNS. The CDR3 region has the DNA TGTGCCAGCAGTACGGGGGTTGGAAACACCATATATTTT. Its protein is CASSTGVGNTIYF.

The DNA of the CDR3 is TGCAGTGCGCAAAAGGAGGATACGCAGTATTTT. Amino acid sequence: CSAQKEDTQYF. V usage is TRBV20-1 and J usage is TRBJ2-3; D is unclear. The CDR3 has 11 amino acids. V lost 6 bases to trimming and J lost 6 bases, with 10 bases between them. The germline gives CDR1 DFQATT, CDR2 SNEGSKA (reference sequence).

The chain couples TRBV6-6 to TRBJ2-5; D not certain. The CDR3 has 13 residues. From germline, CDR1 is MNHNY and CDR2 SVGAGI (reference sequence). Deletions cut 7 bases from V and 5 bases from J, with 14 bases between. In DNA, the CDR3 is TGTGCCAGCAACAATCAGGTCTTGGAGACCCAGTACTTC. It codes for CASNNQVLETQYF.

This clone occurred a few times. The chain carries TRBV9 and TRBJ2-7; 10 positions match TRBD2. This CDR3 is 15 amino acids long. The ends lost 3 bases at V and 3 bases at J; junction bases unmatched: 6. CDR1 is SGDLS, CDR2 YYNGEE, per germline. Here the CDR3 reads CASSEGGTSVYEQYF. The CDR3 nucleotides read TGTGCCAGCAGCGAGGGAGGGACTAGCGTCTACGAGCAGTACTTC. The variable domain in full, with the rest retrieved from reference TRBV9 and TRBJ2-7, is DSGVTQTPKHLITATGQRVTLRCSPRSGDLSVYWYQQSLDQGLQFLIQYYNGEERAKGNILERFSAQQFPDLHSELNLSSLELGDSALYFCASSEGGTSVYEQYFGPGTRLTVT.

The V and J genes are TRBV28 and TRBJ1-1; D not resolved. The CDR3 length is 13 residues. Deletions cut 5 bases from V and 1 base from J, with 8 bases between. The germline CDR1 and CDR2 sequences are MDHEN and SYDVKM. CDR3 protein: CASSLQWNTEAFF. The CDR3 bases are TGTGCCAGCAGTCTGCAGTGGAACACTGAAGCTTTCTTT.

The J gene is TRBJ2-7, the V gene TRBV10-3; a weak D match, TRBD2 (6 bases). Germline V gene sequence: CDR1 ENHRY, CDR2 SYGVKD. This CDR3 has 13 residues. Trimming cost V 6 bases and J 6 bases, with 15 bases left between them. CDR3 sequence reads: CAISTTSSSEQYF. For the CDR3, the DNA is TGTGCCATCAGCACGACTAGTAGTAGCGAGCAGTACTTC.

The chain links TRBV6-5 to TRBJ2-3; TRBD1 is a possible D gene (7 bases). Germline assignment: CDR1 MNHEY and CDR2 SVGAGI. The CDR3 has 16 amino acids. Between the trimmed V and J ends, which lost 4 bases and 3 bases, there was a span of 17 bases. The CDR3 DNA is TGTGCCAGCAGTTCACTGCACAGGGGAGGTACAGATACGCAGTATTTT. Encoded protein: CASSSLHRGGTDTQYF.

The CDR3 is CSVHRGGAETQYF. CDR3 DNA sequence: TGCAGCGTTCACAGGGGGGGAGCGGAGACCCAGTACTTC. This chain joins TRBV29-1 and TRBJ2-5, with D perhaps TRBD1 (8 bases). Germline-derived CDR1 and CDR2 are SQVTM and ANQGSEA. Trimming took off 5 bases at V and 5 bases at J, with 15 bases between the two ends. This CDR3 has 13 amino acids. Based on the CDR3 plus reference TRBV29-1 and TRBJ2-5, the full variable domain is SAVISQKPSRDICQRGTSLTIQCQVDSQVTMMFWYRQQPGQSLTLIATANQGSEATYESGFVIDKFPISRPNLTFSTLTVSNMSPEDSSIYLCSVHRGGAETQYFGPGTRLLVL.

V is TRBV7-3 and J is TRBJ2-5; tentatively, D is TRBD2 (6 bases). The CDR3 extends over 14 amino acids. The V and J ends lost 2 bases and 4 bases respectively, with 11 bases between them. Germline V gene lookup returns CDR1 SGHTA and CDR2 FQGTGA. The CDR3 loop reads CASSLAGRGETQYF. CDR3 DNA sequence: TGTGCCAGCAGCTTAGCGGGACGCGGAGAGACCCAGTACTTC.

The gene calls are TRBV7-2 and TRBJ1-2, with 8 bases that match TRBD1. This CDR3 is 16 amino acids long. Per the germline V gene, CDR1 is SGHTA and CDR2 is FQGNSA. V gave up 6 bases and J gave up 1 base; unmatched junction bases: 10. The CDR3 spells CASRPPGQGFNYGYTF. The CDR3 DNA is TGTGCCAGCAGACCCCCCGGACAGGGCTTTAACTATGGCTACACCTTC.

The V and J genes are TRBV21-1 and TRBJ2-7; the D segment call TRBD1 is taken from the table without a DNA check. TRBV21-1 is flagged as a pseudogene. This CDR3 has 21 amino acids. The CDR3 nucleotides are TGTGCCAGCAGCTGCCGGGACAGGGAGGAGACTACCTATTGCCGATTATACGAGCAGTACTTC. This gives the protein CASSCRDREETTYCRLYEQYF.

V and J are TRBV5-4 and TRBJ1-1; the D gene is possibly TRBD1 (5 bases). Germline CDR1 reads SGHNT; CDR2 reads YYREEE (reference sequence). The length of the CDR3 is 15 residues. The V gene lost 2 bases and the J gene lost 5 bases, with 16 bases spanning the gap. The CDR3, as DNA: TGTGCCAGCAGCTTATCCCCGGGAGGGGAGACTGAAGCTTTCTTT. It specifies CASSLSPGGETEAFF.